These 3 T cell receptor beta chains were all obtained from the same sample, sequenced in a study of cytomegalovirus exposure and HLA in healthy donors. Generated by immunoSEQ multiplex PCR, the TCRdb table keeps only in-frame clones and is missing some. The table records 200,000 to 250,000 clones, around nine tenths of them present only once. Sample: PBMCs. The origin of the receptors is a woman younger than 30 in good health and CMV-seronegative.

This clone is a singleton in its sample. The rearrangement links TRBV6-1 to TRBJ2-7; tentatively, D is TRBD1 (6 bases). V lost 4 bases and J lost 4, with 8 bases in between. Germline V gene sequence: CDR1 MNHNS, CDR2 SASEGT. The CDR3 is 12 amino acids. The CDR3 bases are TGTGCCAGCAGTGTAAGGGGGTACGAGCAGTACTTC. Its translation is CASSVRGYEQYF.

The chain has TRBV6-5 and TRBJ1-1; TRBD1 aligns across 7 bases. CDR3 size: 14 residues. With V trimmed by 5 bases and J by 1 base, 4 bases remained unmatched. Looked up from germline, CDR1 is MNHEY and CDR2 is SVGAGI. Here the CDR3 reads CASSRQGGNTEAFF. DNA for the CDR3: TGTGCCAGCAGTCGACAGGGCGGGAACACTGAAGCTTTCTTT.

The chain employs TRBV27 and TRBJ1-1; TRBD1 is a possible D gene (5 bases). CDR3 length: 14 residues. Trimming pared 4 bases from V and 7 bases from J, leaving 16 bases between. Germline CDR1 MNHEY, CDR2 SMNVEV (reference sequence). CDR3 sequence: CASSWGGYDSEAFF. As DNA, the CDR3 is TGTGCCAGCAGTTGGGGTGGGTACGACAGTGAAGCTTTCTTT.